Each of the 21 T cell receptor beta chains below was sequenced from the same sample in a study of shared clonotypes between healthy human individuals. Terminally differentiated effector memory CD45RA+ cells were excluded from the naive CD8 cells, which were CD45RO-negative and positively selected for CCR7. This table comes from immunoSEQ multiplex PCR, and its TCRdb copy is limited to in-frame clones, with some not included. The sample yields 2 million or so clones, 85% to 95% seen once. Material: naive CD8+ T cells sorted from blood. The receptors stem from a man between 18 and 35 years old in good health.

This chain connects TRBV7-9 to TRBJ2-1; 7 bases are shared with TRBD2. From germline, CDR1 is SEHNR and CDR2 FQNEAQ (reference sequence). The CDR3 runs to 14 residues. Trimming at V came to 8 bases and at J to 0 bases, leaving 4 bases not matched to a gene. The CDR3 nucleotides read TGTGCCAGCCTAGCGGTTTACTCCTACAATGAGCAGTTCTTC. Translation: CASLAVYSYNEQFF.

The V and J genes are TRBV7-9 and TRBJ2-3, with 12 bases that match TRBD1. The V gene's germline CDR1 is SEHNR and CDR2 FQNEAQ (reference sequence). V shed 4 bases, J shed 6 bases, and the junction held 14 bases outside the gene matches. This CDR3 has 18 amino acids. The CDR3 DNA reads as TGTGCCAGCAGCTCCCCCCCGGGACAGGGGGCACGAGGGGATACGCAGTATTTT. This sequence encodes CASSSPPGQGARGDTQYF.

CDR3 in amino acids: CASSLEGTSVYEQFF. As DNA, the CDR3 is TGTGCCAGCAGCTTAGAAGGGACTAGTGTATATGAGCAGTTCTTC. The V and J genes are TRBV7-8 and TRBJ2-1; 8 bases are shared with TRBD2. The CDR3 consists of 15 residues. V gave up 1 base and J gave up 8 bases; unmatched junction bases: 7. The germline gives CDR1 SGHVS, CDR2 FQNEAQ.

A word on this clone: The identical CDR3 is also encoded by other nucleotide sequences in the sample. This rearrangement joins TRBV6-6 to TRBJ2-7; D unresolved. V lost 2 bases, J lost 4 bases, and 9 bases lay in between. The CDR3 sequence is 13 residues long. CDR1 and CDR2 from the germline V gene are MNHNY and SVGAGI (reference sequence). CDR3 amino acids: CASSYDVSYEQYF. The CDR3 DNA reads TGTGCCAGCAGTTACGACGTCTCTTACGAGCAGTACTTC.

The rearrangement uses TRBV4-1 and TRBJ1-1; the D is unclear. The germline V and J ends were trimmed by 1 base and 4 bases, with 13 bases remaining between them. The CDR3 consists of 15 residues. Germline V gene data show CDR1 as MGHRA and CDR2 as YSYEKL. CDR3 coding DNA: TGCGCCAGCAGCCAAGCACTGGGGAGCCGCACTGAAGCTTTCTTT. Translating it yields CASSQALGSRTEAFF.

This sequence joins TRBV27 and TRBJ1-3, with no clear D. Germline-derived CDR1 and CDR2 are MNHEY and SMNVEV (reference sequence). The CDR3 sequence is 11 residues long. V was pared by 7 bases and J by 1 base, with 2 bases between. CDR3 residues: CASKSGNTIYF. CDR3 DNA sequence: TGTGCCAGCAAGTCTGGAAACACCATATATTTT.

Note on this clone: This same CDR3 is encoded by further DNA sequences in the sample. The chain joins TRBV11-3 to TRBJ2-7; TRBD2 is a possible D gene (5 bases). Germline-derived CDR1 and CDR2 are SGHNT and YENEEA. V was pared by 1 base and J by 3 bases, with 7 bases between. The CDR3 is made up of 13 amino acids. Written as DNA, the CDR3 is TGTGCCAGCAGCTTAGCTAGCAGCTACGAGCAGTACTTC. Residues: CASSLASSYEQYF.

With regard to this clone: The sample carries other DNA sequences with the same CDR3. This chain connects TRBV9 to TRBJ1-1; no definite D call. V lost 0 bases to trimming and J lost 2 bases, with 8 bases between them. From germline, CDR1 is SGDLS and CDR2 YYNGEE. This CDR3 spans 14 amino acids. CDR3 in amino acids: CASSVDGINTEAFF. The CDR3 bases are TGTGCCAGCAGCGTAGATGGGATTAACACTGAAGCTTTCTTT.

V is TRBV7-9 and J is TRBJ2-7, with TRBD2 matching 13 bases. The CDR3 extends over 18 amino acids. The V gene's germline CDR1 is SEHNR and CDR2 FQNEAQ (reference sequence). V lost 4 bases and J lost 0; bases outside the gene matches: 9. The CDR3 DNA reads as TGTGCCAGCAGCTCAGGACTAGCGGGGGACCTTAGCTCCTACGAGCAGTACTTC. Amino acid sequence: CASSSGLAGDLSSYEQYF.

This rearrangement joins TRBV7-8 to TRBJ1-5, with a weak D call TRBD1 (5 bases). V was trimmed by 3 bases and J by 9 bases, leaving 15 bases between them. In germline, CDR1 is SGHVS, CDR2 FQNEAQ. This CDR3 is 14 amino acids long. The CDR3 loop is CASSLGPTLRPQHF. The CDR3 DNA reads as TGTGCCAGCAGCTTGGGACCCACCTTGAGGCCCCAGCATTTT. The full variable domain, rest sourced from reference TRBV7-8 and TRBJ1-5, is GAGVSQSPRYKVAKRGQDVALRCDPISGHVSLFWYQQALGQGPEFLTYFQNEAQLDKSGLPSDRFFAERPEGSVSTLKIQRTQQEDSAVYLCASSLGPTLRPQHFGDGTRLSIL.

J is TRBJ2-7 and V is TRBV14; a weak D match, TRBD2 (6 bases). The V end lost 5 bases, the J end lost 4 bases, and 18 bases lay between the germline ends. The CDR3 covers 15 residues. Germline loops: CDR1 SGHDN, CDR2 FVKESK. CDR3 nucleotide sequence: TGTGCCAGCAGCGGAGGGACCGGTAGTTTTTACGAGCAGTACTTC. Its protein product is CASSGGTGSFYEQYF.

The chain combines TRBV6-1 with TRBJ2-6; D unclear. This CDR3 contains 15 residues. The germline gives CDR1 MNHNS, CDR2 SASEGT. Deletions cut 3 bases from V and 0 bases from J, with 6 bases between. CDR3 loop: CASSDGGSGANVLTF. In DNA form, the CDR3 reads TGTGCCAGCAGTGACGGTGGCTCTGGGGCCAACGTCCTGACTTTC.

CDR3 loop: CASSLFREAYEQYF. CDR3 coding DNA: TGTGCCAGCAGTTTATTCAGGGAAGCCTACGAGCAGTACTTC. V and J are TRBV28 and TRBJ2-7; possibly TRBD1 for D (5 bases). The germline V gene encodes CDR1 MDHEN and CDR2 SYDVKM. V lost 1 base to trimming and J lost 2 bases, with 9 bases between them. CDR3 length: 14 residues.

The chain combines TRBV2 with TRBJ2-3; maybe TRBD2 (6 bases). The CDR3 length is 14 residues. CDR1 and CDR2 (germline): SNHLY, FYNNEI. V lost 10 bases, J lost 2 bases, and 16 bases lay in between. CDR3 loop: CAIRAGRFTDTQYF. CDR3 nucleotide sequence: TGTGCCATAAGGGCGGGGAGATTCACAGATACGCAGTATTTT.

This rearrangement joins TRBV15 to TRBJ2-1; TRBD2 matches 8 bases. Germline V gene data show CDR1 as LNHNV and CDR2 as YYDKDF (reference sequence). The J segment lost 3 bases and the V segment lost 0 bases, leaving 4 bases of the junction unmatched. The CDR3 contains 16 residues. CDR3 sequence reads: CATSRDSGEIYNEQFF. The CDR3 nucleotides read TGTGCCACCAGCAGAGATAGCGGGGAGATCTACAATGAGCAGTTCTTC.

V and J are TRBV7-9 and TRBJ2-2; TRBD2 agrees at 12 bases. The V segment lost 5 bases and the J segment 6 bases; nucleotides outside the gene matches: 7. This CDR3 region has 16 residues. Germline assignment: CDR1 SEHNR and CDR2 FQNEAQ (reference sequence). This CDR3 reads CASSVGLAGPAGELFF. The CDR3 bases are TGTGCCAGCAGCGTGGGACTAGCGGGCCCCGCCGGGGAGCTGTTTTTT.

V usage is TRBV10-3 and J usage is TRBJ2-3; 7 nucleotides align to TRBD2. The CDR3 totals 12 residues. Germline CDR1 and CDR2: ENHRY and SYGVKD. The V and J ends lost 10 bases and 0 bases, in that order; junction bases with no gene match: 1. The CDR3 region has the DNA TGTGCCACGACTAGCAGCACAGATACGCAGTATTTT. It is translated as CATTSSTDTQYF.

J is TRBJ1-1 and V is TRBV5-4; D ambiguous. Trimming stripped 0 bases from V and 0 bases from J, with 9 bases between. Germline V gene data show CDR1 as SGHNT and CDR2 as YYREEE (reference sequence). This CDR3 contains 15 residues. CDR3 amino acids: CASSLVVGLNTEAFF. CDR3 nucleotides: TGTGCCAGCAGCTTGGTGGTAGGACTGAACACTGAAGCTTTCTTT.

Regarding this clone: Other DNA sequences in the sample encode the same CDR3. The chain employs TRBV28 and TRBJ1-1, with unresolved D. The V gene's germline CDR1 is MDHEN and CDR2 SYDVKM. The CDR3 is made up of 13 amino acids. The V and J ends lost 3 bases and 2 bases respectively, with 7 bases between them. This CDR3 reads CASSFNLNTEAFF. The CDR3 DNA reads TGTGCCAGCAGTTTCAACCTAAACACTGAAGCTTTCTTT.

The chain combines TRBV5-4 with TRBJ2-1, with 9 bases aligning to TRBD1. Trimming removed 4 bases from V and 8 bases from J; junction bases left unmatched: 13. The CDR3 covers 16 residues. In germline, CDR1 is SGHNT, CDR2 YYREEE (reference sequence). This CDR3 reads CASSAAGQGKWDEQFF. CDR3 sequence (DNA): TGTGCCAGCAGCGCGGCGGGACAGGGTAAATGGGATGAGCAGTTCTTC.

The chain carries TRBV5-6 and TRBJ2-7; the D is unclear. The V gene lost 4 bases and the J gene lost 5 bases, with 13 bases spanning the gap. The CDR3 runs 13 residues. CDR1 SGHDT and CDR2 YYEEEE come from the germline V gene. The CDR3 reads CASSEVTHNEQYF. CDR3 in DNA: TGTGCCAGCAGCGAAGTTACTCATAACGAGCAGTACTTC.